These T cell receptor beta chains were read from a single sample in a study of blood T cell repertoires in COVID-19. Repertoires were generated with immunoSEQ multiplex PCR, while TCRdb's copy carries only in-frame clones and drops some. The sample lists 300,000 to 450,000 clones; 87% were seen once. The sample taken for sequencing was PBMCs or T cells enriched from blood (not recorded which). These receptors were taken from a woman aged 25 to 39 who had recovered from COVID-19. Both conserved end residues are part of each CDR3. The order of the fields is J gene, V gene, CDR3 protein.

J gene: TRBJ2-7; V gene: TRBV27; CDR3 protein: CASSAGTGRDEQYF
J gene: TRBJ2-3; V gene: TRBV28; CDR3 protein: CASSPGGPFTDTQYF
J gene: TRBJ1-6; V gene: TRBV19; CDR3 protein: CASSSQTDSPLHF
J gene: TRBJ2-5; V gene: TRBV13; CDR3 protein: CASSPRGGRETQYF
J gene: TRBJ1-6; V gene: TRBV19; CDR3 protein: CATSTGQSSYNSPLHF
J gene: TRBJ1-1; V gene: TRBV27; CDR3 protein: CASSPGVIVNTEAFF
J gene: TRBJ2-3; V gene: TRBV5-4; CDR3 protein: CASSTLSGGRSTDTQYF
J gene: TRBJ1-6; V gene: TRBV27; CDR3 protein: CASTRSVGNSPLHF
J gene: TRBJ2-7; V gene: TRBV2; CDR3 protein: CAARRLAGGGEQYF
J gene: TRBJ1-4; V gene: TRBV4-2; CDR3 protein: CASSQAGTARNEKLFF
J gene: TRBJ2-5; V gene: TRBV12-5; CDR3 protein: CASGNRGETQYF
J gene: TRBJ1-2; V gene: TRBV6-5; CDR3 protein: CASSYSEGASNGYTF
J gene: TRBJ1-2; V gene: TRBV28; CDR3 protein: CASSFLDRSHGYTF